The rows below give T cell receptor beta chains drawn from one sample of a study of cytomegalovirus exposure and HLA in healthy donors. Measured with immunoSEQ multiplex PCR; TCRdb has only the in-frame clones, and not every one. The sample carries approximately 70,000 clones, around 81% recorded once. Input material: PBMCs. The source is a man aged 45-65 years in good health and CMV-seronegative. The CDR3 runs from the conserved cysteine through the conserved F or W. A D gene is named only where the DNA matches it firmly. Some rows mark clone size as missing; the rest say once, few, many or name a class of expanded clone.

V	D	length	size	J	DNA	CDR3
TRBV4-1	.	15	.	TRBJ2-5	TGCGCCAGCAGCCGCAGGGGAGACAGAGAAGAGACCCAGTACTTC	CASSRRGDREETQYF
TRBV5-6	TRBD1	15	.	TRBJ2-1	TGTGCCAGCAGCTTCCGGGACAGACCCTACAATGAGCAGTTCTTC	CASSFRDRPYNEQFF
TRBV10-1	.	16	few	TRBJ2-5	TGCGCCAGCAGTGAGTACTCGTCAGGGGTTCCAGAGACCCAGTACTTC	CASSEYSSGVPETQYF
TRBV25-1	.	14	.	TRBJ1-3	TGTGCCAGCACCCCTAGCGGGACTGGAAACACCATATATTTT	CASTPSGTGNTIYF
TRBV27	TRBD1	13	.	TRBJ1-2	TGTGCCAGCAGTTTATTGACAGGGAATGGCTACACCTTC	CASSLLTGNGYTF
TRBV27	.	15	.	TRBJ2-5	TGTGCCAGCAGTTTATCCGGGGGAACTGGGATAGAGCAGTACTTC	CASSLSGGTGIEQYF
TRBV7-9	TRBD1	14	.	TRBJ1-1	TGTGCCAGCAGCTTGGGACAGGGGAACACTGAAGCTTTCTTT	CASSLGQGNTEAFF
TRBV7-8	.	15	.	TRBJ1-5	TGTGCCAGCAGCTTTGAGGGATATAGCAATCAGCCCCAGCATTTT	CASSFEGYSNQPQHF
TRBV7-9	TRBD1	14	.	TRBJ1-1	TGTGCCCTGGACCCAGGGGGCGCAGGAACTGAAGCTTTCTTT	CALDPGGAGTEAFF
TRBV4-1	TRBD1	19	.	TRBJ2-2	TGCGCCAGCAGCCAGATCGGCGCCGGGACAGGGGGCTCCGCCGGGGAGCTGTTTTTT	CASSQIGAGTGGSAGELFF
TRBV7-9	TRBD1	17	.	TRBJ2-6	TGTGCCCTGGGGGGACAGGGCCCCCTCTCTGGGGCCAACGTCCTGACTTTC	CALGGQGPLSGANVLTF
TRBV6-4	.	15	.	TRBJ1-1	TGTGCCAGCAGGGATTCTCAGACAGCGAACACTGAAGCTTTCTTT	CASRDSQTANTEAFF
TRBV7-9	TRBD2	16	.	TRBJ2-2	TGTGCCAGCAGCACGGGACTAGCGGGAAACACCGGGGAGCTGTTTTTT	CASSTGLAGNTGELFF
TRBV27	TRBD1	13	.	TRBJ2-7	TGTGCCAGCAGTTTGCTAACAGGGGCCGAGCAGTACTTC	CASSLLTGAEQYF
TRBV19	.	14	.	TRBJ1-5	TGTGCCAGTAGGACAGGACAGAGCAATCAGCCCCAGCATTTT	CASRTGQSNQPQHF
TRBV6-5	.	15	.	TRBJ2-7	TGTGCCAGCAGTTACTCCGCAGGGCGAACCTACGAGCAGTACTTC	CASSYSAGRTYEQYF
TRBV2	TRBD1	14	.	TRBJ1-4	TGTGCCAGCAGGTTAATGGACAGGGATGAAAAACTGTTTTTT	CASRLMDRDEKLFF
TRBV5-5	.	14	.	TRBJ1-2	TGTGCCAGCAGCCTTCTTGGATCTTCGGGGGGCTACACCTTC	CASSLLGSSGGYTF
TRBV18	TRBD2	17	once	TRBJ2-7	TGTGCCAGCTCATTTGGAGGACTAGCGGGGGGATTGGACGAGCAGTACTTC	CASSFGGLAGGLDEQYF
TRBV21-1	.	18	once	TRBJ1-6	TGTGCCAGCAGCAAAGACCCGGTGAAGGGGTCCTATAATTCACCCCTCCACTTT	CASSKDPVKGSYNSPLHF
TRBV5-8	.	11	.	TRBJ2-7	TGTGCCAGCAGCTTGGTCGGGTTTCAGTACTTC	CASSLVGFQYF
TRBV7-2	TRBD1	15	.	TRBJ2-7	TGTGCCAGCAGCTTAGCGGGGACAGGGGTCTACGAGCAGTACTTC	CASSLAGTGVYEQYF
TRBV10-3	TRBD2	13	.	TRBJ2-1	TGTGCCATCAGGACTAGCGTGGGTGATGAGCAGTTCTTC	CAIRTSVGDEQFF
TRBV30	TRBD1	15	.	TRBJ1-1	TGTGCCTGGAACCTTGACAGGGGAGGAAAGACTGAAGCTTTCTTT	CAWNLDRGGKTEAFF
TRBV30	.	13	.	TRBJ1-1	TGTGCCTGGAGGCGGGGCCTGAACACTGAAGCTTTCTTT	CAWRRGLNTEAFF
TRBV6-5	TRBD2	16	.	TRBJ2-5	TGTGCCAGCAGTTCTGTGGGGACTAGCGGGGGTGAGACCCAGTACTTC	CASSSVGTSGGETQYF
TRBV4-2	TRBD1	16	once	TRBJ1-4	TGTGCCAGCAGCCAGCTCTTGACAGGGACTAATGAAAAACTGTTTTTT	CASSQLLTGTNEKLFF
TRBV28	.	13	few	TRBJ1-2	TGTGCCAGCACCCGACAGGAAAACTATGGCTACACCTTC	CASTRQENYGYTF
TRBV4-1	TRBD1	16	.	TRBJ1-6	TGCGCCAGCAGCCAAGGACAGGGCATCTATAATTCACCCCTCCACTTT	CASSQGQGIYNSPLHF
TRBV10-1	TRBD1	16	.	TRBJ2-7	TGCGCCAGCAGTGATCCCCTCGGGACAGGGTCCTACGAGCAGTACTTC	CASSDPLGTGSYEQYF
TRBV5-1	.	13	.	TRBJ2-5	TGCGCCACCAGAACTGGGGGGGCAGAGACCCAGTACTTC	CATRTGGAETQYF
TRBV7-9	TRBD1	14	.	TRBJ1-4	TGTGCCAGCAGCCTCCAGACAGGGCGTGAAAAACTGTTTTTT	CASSLQTGREKLFF
TRBV10-3	.	13	once	TRBJ1-2	TGTGCCACCACAGGGCTGCCTAACTATGGCTACACCTTC	CATTGLPNYGYTF
TRBV28	TRBD1	15	.	TRBJ1-5	TGTGCCAGCAGTTCATTGGACAGGGACGATCAGCCCCAGCATTTT	CASSSLDRDDQPQHF
TRBV4-3	.	15	.	TRBJ1-5	TGCGCCAGCAGCCAAGATGGGGGGGCTGGACAGCCCCAGCATTTT	CASSQDGGAGQPQHF